This passage covers 20 T cell receptor beta chains from one sample sequenced in a study of siplizumab effects on memory and regulatory T cells. Clones were read by immunoSEQ multiplex PCR, and TCRdb kept only the in-frame ones, dropping some. This table holds around 45,000 clones, roughly 87% found once. The sample was naive CD8+ T cells sorted from blood. The receptors stem from a human donor in good health.

The V gene is TRBV18, the J gene TRBJ2-7; tentatively, D is TRBD1 (6 bases). CDR1 is KGHSH and CDR2 is LQKENI in the germline V gene. The CDR3 consists of 16 residues. Trimming removed 1 base at V and 3 bases at J, with 16 bases between. The CDR3 is CASSPRGQEGYYEQYF. The CDR3 DNA reads as TGTGCCAGCTCACCACGGGGACAAGAGGGTTACTACGAGCAGTACTTC. Full variable domain (rest looked up from reference TRBV18 and TRBJ2-7): NAGVMQNPRHLVRRRGQEARLRCSPMKGHSHVYWYRQLPEEGLKFMVYLQKENIIDESGMPKERFSAEFPKEGPSILRIQQVVRGDSAAYFCASSPRGQEGYYEQYFGPGTRLTVT.

The chain links TRBV4-1 to TRBJ1-2, with D possibly TRBD1 on 6 matching bases. This CDR3 is built from 15 residues. Germline lookup yields CDR1 MGHRA and CDR2 YSYEKL. V shed 1 base and J shed 8 bases, with 17 bases lying between them. The DNA for the CDR3 is TGCGCCAGCAGCCAAGGTGGACGGGGGGCGCGGGGCTACACCTTC. It yields the protein CASSQGGRGARGYTF.

This rearrangement joins TRBV7-9 to TRBJ2-1, with 7 bases identical to TRBD2. Germline CDR1 and CDR2: SEHNR and FQNEAQ (reference sequence). The V segment lost 4 bases and the J segment 7 bases; nucleotides outside the gene matches: 7. The CDR3 runs to 14 residues. DNA of the CDR3: TGTGCCAGCAGCTCCATCACTAGCGAAAATGAGCAGTTCTTC. Translation gives CASSSITSENEQFF.

The rearrangement joins TRBV7-9 to TRBJ1-4; D unresolved. This CDR3 region has 14 residues. Germline V gene sequence: CDR1 SEHNR, CDR2 FQNEAQ (reference sequence). Deletions cut 0 bases from V and 8 bases from J, with 10 bases between. The CDR3 DNA is TGTGCCAGCAGCTTAGCCCAAGCCCCGGAAAAACTGTTTTTT. It is translated as CASSLAQAPEKLFF.

The genes are TRBV10-1 and TRBJ2-1; a weak D match, TRBD2 (6 bases). The length of the CDR3 is 13 residues. Trimming removed 4 bases at V and 9 bases at J, with 13 bases between. Germline V gene sequence: CDR1 WNHNN, CDR2 SYGVQD (reference sequence). CDR3 in amino acids: CASSGTGVSEQFF. The CDR3 DNA follows: TGCGCCAGCAGTGGAACGGGAGTTAGTGAGCAGTTCTTC.

V gene TRBV4-1 combines with J gene TRBJ2-7; D might be TRBD1 or TRBD2, each matching 5 bases. Germline CDR1 MGHRA, CDR2 YSYEKL. The CDR3 consists of 14 residues. Trimming pared 5 bases from V and 0 bases from J, leaving 11 bases between. CDR3 in amino acids: CASSMTGTSYEQYF. The CDR3 coding sequence is TGCGCCAGCAGCATGACCGGGACCTCCTACGAGCAGTACTTC.

The V gene is TRBV11-2, the J gene TRBJ2-1; 7 nucleotides match TRBD2. This CDR3 has 18 residues. Trimming removed 0 bases from V and 5 bases from J; junction bases left unmatched: 13. Germline loops: CDR1 SGHAT, CDR2 FQNNGV. CDR3 DNA sequence: TGTGCCAGCAGCTTAGATTCGCTAGCGGTGGGGGGTAACAATGAGCAGTTCTTC. Its protein product is CASSLDSLAVGGNNEQFF.

This rearrangement joins TRBV29-1 to TRBJ2-3, with a possible D match to TRBD1 (6 bases). Trimming took off 0 bases at V and 4 bases at J, with 14 bases between the two ends. The CDR3 runs to 15 residues. Germline CDR1 and CDR2: SQVTM and ANQGSEA. The DNA for the CDR3 is TGCAGCGTTGAAGATCTAAGCAGGGGCTCAGATACGCAGTATTTT. Translation: CSVEDLSRGSDTQYF.

V and J are TRBV15 and TRBJ2-7; 7 nucleotides line up with TRBD2. This CDR3 region has 13 residues. Germline trimming cut 7 bases from V and 5 bases from J; bases unmatched to any gene: 8. The germline V gene encodes CDR1 LNHNV and CDR2 YYDKDF (reference sequence). CDR3 loop: CATTRGGEDEQYF. CDR3 nucleotides: TGTGCCACCACAAGGGGAGGGGAGGACGAGCAGTACTTC.

The chain is built from TRBV6-4 and TRBJ2-7; the D gene is possibly TRBD2 (6 bases). V lost 2 bases and J lost 0, with 8 bases in between. The germline V gene has CDR1 MRHNA and CDR2 SNTAGT. The CDR3 consists of 14 residues. CDR3 amino acids: CASSDTSYSYEQYF. CDR3 coding DNA: TGTGCCAGCAGTGACACTAGCTACTCCTACGAGCAGTACTTC.

J is TRBJ1-1 and V is TRBV19, with a possible D match to TRBD1 (5 bases). CDR3 length equals 14 residues. Per the germline V gene, CDR1 is LNHDA and CDR2 is SQIVND (reference sequence). Trimming left V 6 bases short and J 2 bases short, with 13 bases between. The CDR3 DNA reads as TGTGCCAGTAGCCCCTGGGGGGGAAACACTGAAGCTTTCTTT. It yields the protein CASSPWGGNTEAFF.

This clone was picked up a small number of times. The rearrangement joins TRBV10-3 to TRBJ1-2; D ambiguous. Germline V lookup: CDR1 ENHRY, CDR2 SYGVKD. Trimming took 8 bases from V and 5 from J, leaving 15 bases between them. This CDR3 region has 13 residues. This chain's CDR3 is CAIYEQTIYGYTF. The CDR3 region has the DNA TGTGCCATCTATGAGCAGACCATTTATGGCTACACCTTC.

V usage is TRBV13 and J usage is TRBJ1-4; no reliable D call. Germline assignment: CDR1 PRHDT and CDR2 FYEKMQ (reference sequence). V lost 0 bases and J lost 8, with 10 bases in between. The CDR3 has 14 amino acids. The CDR3 DNA follows: TGTGCCAGCAGCTTAGGGCTGACCAACGAAAAACTGTTTTTT. It translates to CASSLGLTNEKLFF.

V is TRBV7-2 and J is TRBJ2-1; 13 bases line up with TRBD2. From germline, CDR1 is SGHTA and CDR2 FQGNSA. The V and J ends lost 7 bases and 4 bases, in that order; junction bases with no gene match: 4. The CDR3 covers 15 residues. Written as DNA, the CDR3 is TGTGCCAGCAACCCGACTAGCGGGGGGTACAATGAGCAGTTCTTC. As protein: CASNPTSGGYNEQFF.

V is TRBV4-1 and J is TRBJ2-7; 11 nucleotides align to TRBD2. CDR1 MGHRA and CDR2 YSYEKL come from the germline V gene. Trimming cost V 1 base and J 4 bases; bases outside gene matches: 3. The CDR3 has 15 amino acids. CDR3 DNA sequence: TGCGCCAGCAGCCAAGTAACTAGCGGGGGATACGAGCAGTACTTC. It is translated as CASSQVTSGGYEQYF.

V and J are TRBV27 and TRBJ1-1; D gene uncertain. The CDR3 is 13 amino acids. Trimming took 4 bases from V and 1 from J, leaving 7 bases between them. In germline, CDR1 is MNHEY, CDR2 SMNVEV (reference sequence). The CDR3 protein is CASSSSGNTEAFF. CDR3 coding DNA: TGTGCCAGCAGTTCCTCCGGGAACACTGAAGCTTTCTTT.

This sequence joins TRBV7-6 and TRBJ2-1, with 10 bases matching TRBD2. The germline V gene encodes CDR1 SGHVS and CDR2 FNYEAQ. The junction had 14 bases not matched to a gene; V was cut back by 5 bases and J by 10 bases. The CDR3 runs to 16 residues. The CDR3 loop reads CASSPWAGTSEREQFF. The CDR3 bases are TGTGCCAGCAGCCCCTGGGCCGGGACTAGCGAAAGAGAGCAGTTCTTC. Variable domain in full (rest from reference TRBV7-6 and TRBJ2-1): GAGVSQSPRYKVTKRGQDVALRCDPISGHVSLYWYRQALGQGPEFLTYFNYEAQQDKSGLPNDRFSAERPEGSISTLTIQRTEQRDSAMYRCASSPWAGTSEREQFFGPGTRLTVL.

The chain joins TRBV7-9 to TRBJ1-6, with D uncertain. This CDR3 region has 13 residues. Germline CDR1 is SEHNR and CDR2 is FQNEAQ (reference sequence). The V gene lost 1 base and the J gene lost 15 bases, with 13 bases spanning the gap. The CDR3, as DNA: TGTGCCAGCAGCTTAGAAACACAGCATCTCCTCCACTTT. The encoded protein is CASSLETQHLLHF.

The chain combines TRBV6-1 with TRBJ2-4; D possibly corresponds to TRBD2 (6 bases). V was clipped by 0 bases and J by 11 bases, with 17 bases between them. This CDR3 is built from 15 residues. The V gene's germline CDR1 is MNHNS and CDR2 SASEGT. The CDR3: CASSEALGDFGVQYF. The CDR3 DNA reads as TGTGCCAGCAGTGAAGCGCTTGGGGACTTCGGGGTTCAGTACTTC.

This chain joins TRBV5-1 and TRBJ2-7; D is possibly TRBD1 or TRBD2 (6 bases each). CDR1 SGHRS and CDR2 YFSETQ come from the germline V gene. The CDR3 contains 15 residues. Trimming stripped 0 bases from V and 2 bases from J, with 12 bases between. The chain's CDR3 is CASSLGRGPTYEQYF. The CDR3, as DNA: TGCGCCAGCAGCTTGGGCCGGGGGCCAACCTACGAGCAGTACTTC.